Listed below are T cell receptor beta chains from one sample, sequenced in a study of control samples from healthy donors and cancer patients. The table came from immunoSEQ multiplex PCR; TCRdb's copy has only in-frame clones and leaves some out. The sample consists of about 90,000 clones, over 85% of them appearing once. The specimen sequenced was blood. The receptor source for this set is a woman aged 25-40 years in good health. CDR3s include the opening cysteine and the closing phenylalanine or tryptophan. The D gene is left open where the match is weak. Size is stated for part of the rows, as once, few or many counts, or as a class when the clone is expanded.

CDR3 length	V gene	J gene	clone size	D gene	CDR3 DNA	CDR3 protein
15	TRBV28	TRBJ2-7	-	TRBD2	TGTGCCAGCAGTCCCGGCGGGAGGCAGGGCTACGAGCAGTACTTC	CASSPGGRQGYEQYF
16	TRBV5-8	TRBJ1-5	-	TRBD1	TGTGCCAGCAGCGCGGGGACAGGGCTTTACAATCAGCCCCAGCATTTT	CASSAGTGLYNQPQHF
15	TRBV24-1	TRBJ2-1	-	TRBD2	TGTGCCACCAGACCCGGGACTAGCGGGAGCCATGAGCAGTTCTTC	CATRPGTSGSHEQFF
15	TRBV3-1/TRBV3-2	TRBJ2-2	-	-	TGTGCCAGCTCCCTCGGGGGGCTGGGCACCGGGGAGCTGTTTTTT	CASSLGGLGTGELFF
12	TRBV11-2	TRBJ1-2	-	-	TGTGCCAGCAGCTTAGAGGGCGATGGCTACACCTTC	CASSLEGDGYTF
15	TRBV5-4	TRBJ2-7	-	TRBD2	TGTGCCAGCTGGCGACTGAGCGGGAGATCTTACGAGCAGTACTTC	CASWRLSGRSYEQYF
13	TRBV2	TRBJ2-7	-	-	TGTGCCAGCAATGGTTGGGAAGGCGACGAGCAGTACTTC	CASNGWEGDEQYF
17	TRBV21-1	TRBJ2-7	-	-	TGTGCCAGCAGCAGGGGCAGGGCAGGGGGTAGCTCCTACGAGCAGTACTTC	CASSRGRAGGSSYEQYF
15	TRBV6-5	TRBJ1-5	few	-	TGTGCCAGCAGTCCGGGGGCCCTACTTAATCAGCCCCAGCATTTT	CASSPGALLNQPQHF
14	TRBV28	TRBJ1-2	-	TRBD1	TGTGCCAGCAGTGGGGGACAGCTCTACTATGGCTACACCTTC	CASSGGQLYYGYTF
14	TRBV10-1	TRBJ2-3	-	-	TGCGCCAGCAGTGCACGGAGGGTTCCGGATACGCAGTATTTT	CASSARRVPDTQYF
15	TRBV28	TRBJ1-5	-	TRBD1	TGTGCCAGCAGTGATTTGGACAGGGGGCTTCAGCCCCAGCATTTT	CASSDLDRGLQPQHF
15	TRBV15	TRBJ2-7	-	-	TGTGCCACCAGCAGAGGACCGTCCATAACCTACGAGCAGTACTTC	CATSRGPSITYEQYF
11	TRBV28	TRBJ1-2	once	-	TGTGCCAGCAAGGGGACGAGGGGCTACACCTTC	CASKGTRGYTF
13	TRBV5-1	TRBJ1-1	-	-	TGCGCCAGCAGCCGGGAAATGAACACTGAAGCTTTCTTT	CASSREMNTEAFF
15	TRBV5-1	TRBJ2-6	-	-	TGCGCCAGCAGCTTTGCGGACTCTGGGGCCAACGTCCTGACTTTC	CASSFADSGANVLTF
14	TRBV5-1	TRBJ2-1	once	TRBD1	TGCGCCAGCAGCTTGGACAGGGGGGCGGGTGAGCAGTTCTTC	CASSLDRGAGEQFF
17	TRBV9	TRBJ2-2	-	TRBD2	TGTGCCAGCAGCGTTAAGGTAGCGGGAGGGGACACCGGGGAGCTGTTTTTT	CASSVKVAGGDTGELFF
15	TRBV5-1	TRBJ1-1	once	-	TGCGCCAGCAGCTTGGCTGGGGGGGTTAACACTGAAGCTTTCTTT	CASSLAGGVNTEAFF
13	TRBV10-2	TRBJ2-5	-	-	TGCGCCAGCAGTGACTACAGGCAAGAGACCCAGTACTTC	CASSDYRQETQYF
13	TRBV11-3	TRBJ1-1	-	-	TGTGCCAGCAGCCGTCAGGGGAACACTGAAGCTTTCTTT	CASSRQGNTEAFF
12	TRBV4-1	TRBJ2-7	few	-	TGCGCCAGCAGCCAAGAAGGCCACGAGCAGTACTTC	CASSQEGHEQYF
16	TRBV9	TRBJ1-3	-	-	TGTGCCAGCAGCGTCTCCGGGGGCGCTTCTGGAAACACCATATATTTT	CASSVSGGASGNTIYF
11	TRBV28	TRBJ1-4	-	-	TGTGCCAGCAGCGGCAATGAAAAACTGTTTTTT	CASSGNEKLFF
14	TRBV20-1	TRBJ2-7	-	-	TGCAGTGCTAGTAATCCCCAAAGCTCCTACGAGCAGTACTTC	CSASNPQSSYEQYF
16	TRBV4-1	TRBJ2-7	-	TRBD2	TGCGCCAGCAGCCAGAGACTAGCGGGAGGCCGCAACGAGCAGTACTTC	CASSQRLAGGRNEQYF
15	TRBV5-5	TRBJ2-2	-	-	TGTGCCAGCAGCTTGTCCCGGGTTCGGACCGGGGAGCTGTTTTTT	CASSLSRVRTGELFF
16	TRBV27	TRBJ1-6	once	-	TGTGCCAGCAGTCCGAAGGGGTTGTCCTATAATTCACCCCTCCACTTT	CASSPKGLSYNSPLHF
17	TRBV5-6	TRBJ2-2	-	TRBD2	TGTGCCAGCAGCTTGTTCCGTACTAGCGTTAACACCGGGGAGCTGTTTTTT	CASSLFRTSVNTGELFF
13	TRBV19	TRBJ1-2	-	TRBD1	TGTGCCAGTAGTATCGGGACAGGGAATGGCTACACCTTC	CASSIGTGNGYTF
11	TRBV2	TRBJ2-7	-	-	TGTGCCAGCAGTCAGAGCCGCGAGCAGTACTTC	CASSQSREQYF
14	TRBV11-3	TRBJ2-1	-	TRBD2	TGTGCCAGCAGCTTGGGACTAGGGTACAATGAGCAGTTCTTC	CASSLGLGYNEQFF
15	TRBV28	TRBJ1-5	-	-	TGTGCCAGCAACCTTTGGGGCAGGAGTAATCAGCCCCAGCATTTT	CASNLWGRSNQPQHF
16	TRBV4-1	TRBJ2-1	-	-	TGCGCCAGCAGCCAAGGCCCAGTAAGCTCCTACAATGAGCAGTTCTTC	CASSQGPVSSYNEQFF
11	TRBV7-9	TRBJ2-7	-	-	TGTGCCAGCAGCCCCGGACCAGAGCAGTACTTC	CASSPGPEQYF
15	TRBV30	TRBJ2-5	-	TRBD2	TGTGCCTGGAGACGAGCGGGGGGATCCCAAGAGACCCAGTACTTC	CAWRRAGGSQETQYF
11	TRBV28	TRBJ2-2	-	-	TGTGCCAGCAGTACGTTAGGGGAGCTGTTTTTT	CASSTLGELFF
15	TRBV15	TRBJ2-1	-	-	TGTGCCACCAGCAGGGGGGGGGCGTTCAACAATGAGCAGTTCTTC	CATSRGGAFNNEQFF
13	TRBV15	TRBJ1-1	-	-	TGTGCCACCAGCGGAGAGTGGGGGACTGAAGCTTTCTTT	CATSGEWGTEAFF
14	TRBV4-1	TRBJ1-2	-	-	TGCGCCAGCAGCCAAGATACAGGGTACTATGGCTACACCTTC	CASSQDTGYYGYTF
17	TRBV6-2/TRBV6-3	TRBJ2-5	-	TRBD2	TGTGCCAGCAGCCACCGGGTGACTAGCGGGAGCGGCGAGACCCAGTACTTC	CASSHRVTSGSGETQYF
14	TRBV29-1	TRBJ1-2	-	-	TGCAGCGTTGAAGACTCGACAATTGGGTATGGCTACACCTTC	CSVEDSTIGYGYTF
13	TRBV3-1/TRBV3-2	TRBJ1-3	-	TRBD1	TGTGCCAGCAGCAGGGACAGGGGTTACACCATATATTTT	CASSRDRGYTIYF
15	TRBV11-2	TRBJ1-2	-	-	TGTGCCAGCAGCCAGAATCAGGGACGGAACTATGGCTACACCTTC	CASSQNQGRNYGYTF
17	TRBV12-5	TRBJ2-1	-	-	TGTGCTAGTGGTTTGGTACTAGGGGCAGGGCCCTACAATGAGCAGTTCTTC	CASGLVLGAGPYNEQFF
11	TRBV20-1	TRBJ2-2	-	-	TGCAGTGCTAATCGGGGGGGGGAGCTGTTTTTT	CSANRGGELFF
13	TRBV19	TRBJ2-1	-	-	TGTGCCAGCATCGGAGGGATATACAATGAGCAGTTCTTC	CASIGGIYNEQFF
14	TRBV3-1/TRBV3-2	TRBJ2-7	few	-	TGTGCCAGCAGCCAAATAGCGGCCTCCTACGAGCAGTACTTC	CASSQIAASYEQYF
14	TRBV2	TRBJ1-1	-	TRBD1	TGTGCCAGCAGTTGGACAGGGTTGGGCACTGAAGCTTTCTTT	CASSWTGLGTEAFF
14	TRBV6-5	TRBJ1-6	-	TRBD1	TGTGCCAGCAGTAAACAGGGGGCTAATTCACCCCTCCACTTT	CASSKQGANSPLHF
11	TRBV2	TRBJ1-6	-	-	TGTGCCAGCACGATGGCCTCAAACCTCCACTTT	CASTMASNLHF
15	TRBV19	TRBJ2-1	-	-	TGTGCCACTTCCAAAAGGGTTGAGGCCTACAATGAGCAGTTCTTC	CATSKRVEAYNEQFF
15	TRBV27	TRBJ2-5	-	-	TGTGCCAGCAGTTTAATGGGGTTTGGTGCAGAGACCCAGTACTTC	CASSLMGFGAETQYF
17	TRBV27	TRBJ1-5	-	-	TGTGCCAGCAGTTTCAAGGGTGGCGCAGTTAGCAATCAGCCCCAGCATTTT	CASSFKGGAVSNQPQHF
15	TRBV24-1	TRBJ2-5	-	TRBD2	TGTGCCACCAGTGATTCTCGGGCCGGGGGGGAGACCCAGTACTTC	CATSDSRAGGETQYF
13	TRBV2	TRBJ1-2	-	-	TGTGCCAGCACTACAGGAACTAACTATGGCTACACCTTC	CASTTGTNYGYTF
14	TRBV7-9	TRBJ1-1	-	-	TGTGCCAGCAGCCTGCTTAGGGTGAACACTGAAGCTTTCTTT	CASSLLRVNTEAFF
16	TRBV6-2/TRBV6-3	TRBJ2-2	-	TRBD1	TGTGCCAGCAGTTCACAAAGGACAGGGGACACCGGGGAGCTGTTTTTT	CASSSQRTGDTGELFF